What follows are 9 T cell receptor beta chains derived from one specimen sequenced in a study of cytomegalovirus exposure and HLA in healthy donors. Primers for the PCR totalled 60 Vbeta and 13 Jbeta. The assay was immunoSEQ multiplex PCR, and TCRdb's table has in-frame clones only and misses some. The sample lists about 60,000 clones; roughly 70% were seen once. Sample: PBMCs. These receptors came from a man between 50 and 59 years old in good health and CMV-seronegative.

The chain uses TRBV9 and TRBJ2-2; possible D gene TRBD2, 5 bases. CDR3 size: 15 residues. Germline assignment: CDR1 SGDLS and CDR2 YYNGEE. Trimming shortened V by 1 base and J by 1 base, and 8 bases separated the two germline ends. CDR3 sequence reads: CASSVSGKNTGELFF. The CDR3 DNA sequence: TGTGCCAGCAGCGTATCCGGGAAGAACACCGGGGAGCTGTTTTTT.

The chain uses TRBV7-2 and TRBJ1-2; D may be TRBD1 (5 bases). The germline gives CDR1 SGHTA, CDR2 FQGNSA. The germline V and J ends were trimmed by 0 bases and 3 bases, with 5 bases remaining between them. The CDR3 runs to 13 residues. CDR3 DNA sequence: TGTGCCAGCAGCTTAGCCAGGGACTATGGCTACACCTTC. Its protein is CASSLARDYGYTF.

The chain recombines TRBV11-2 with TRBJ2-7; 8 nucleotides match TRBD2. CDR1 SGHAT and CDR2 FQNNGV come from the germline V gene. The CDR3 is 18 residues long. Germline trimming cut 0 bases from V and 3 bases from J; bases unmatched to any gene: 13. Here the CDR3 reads CASSLEGARGGGHYEQYF. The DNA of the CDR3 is TGTGCCAGCAGCTTAGAGGGGGCCAGGGGCGGGGGGCACTACGAGCAGTACTTC.

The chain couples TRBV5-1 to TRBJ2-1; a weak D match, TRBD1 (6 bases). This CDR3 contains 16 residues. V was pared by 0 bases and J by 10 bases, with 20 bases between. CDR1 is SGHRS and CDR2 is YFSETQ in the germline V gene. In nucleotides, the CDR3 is TGCGCCAGCAGCTTGGATGGCGTGGCAGGGGCACGGGAGCAGTTCTTC. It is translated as CASSLDGVAGAREQFF.

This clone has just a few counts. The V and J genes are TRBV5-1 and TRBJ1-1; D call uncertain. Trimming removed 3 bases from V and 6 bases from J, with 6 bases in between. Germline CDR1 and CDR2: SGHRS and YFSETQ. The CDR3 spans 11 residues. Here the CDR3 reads CASSSGAEAFF. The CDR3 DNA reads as TGCGCCAGCAGCTCCGGGGCTGAAGCTTTCTTT.

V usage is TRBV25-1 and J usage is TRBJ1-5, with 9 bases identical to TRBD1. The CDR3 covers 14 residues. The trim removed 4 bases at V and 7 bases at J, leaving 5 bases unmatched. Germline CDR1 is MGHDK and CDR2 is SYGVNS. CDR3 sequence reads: CASSGGQGWQPQHF. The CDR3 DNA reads TGTGCCAGCAGTGGGGGACAGGGTTGGCAGCCCCAGCATTTT. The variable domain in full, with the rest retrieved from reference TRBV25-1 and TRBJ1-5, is EADIYQTPRYLVIGTGKKITLECSQTMGHDKMYWYQQDPGMELHLIHYSYGVNSTEKGDLSSESTVSRIRTEHFPLTLESARPSHTSQYLCASSGGQGWQPQHFGDGTRLSIL.

The chain's CDR3 is CASLGGQGTNYGYTF. The CDR3 coding sequence is TGTGCCAGCCTAGGAGGGCAGGGAACTAACTATGGCTACACCTTC. This rearrangement joins TRBV7-9 to TRBJ1-2; D may be TRBD1 (5 bases). The CDR3 spans 15 residues. Germline values: CDR1 SEHNR, CDR2 FQNEAQ (reference sequence). V lost 8 bases and J 0 bases, leaving 16 bases between the germline ends. The full variable domain, with the rest looked up from reference TRBV7-9 and TRBJ1-2, is DTGVSQNPRHKITKRGQNVTFRCDPISEHNRLYWYRQTLGQGPEFLTYFQNEAQLEKSRLLSDRFSAERPKGSFSTLEIQRTEQGDSAMYLCASLGGQGTNYGYTFGSGTRLTVV.

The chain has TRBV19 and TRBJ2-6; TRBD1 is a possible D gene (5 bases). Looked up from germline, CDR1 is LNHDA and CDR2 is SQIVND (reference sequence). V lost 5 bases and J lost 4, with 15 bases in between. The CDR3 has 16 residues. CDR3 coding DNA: TGTGCCAGTAGTCCCATCAGGGCGTCCGGGGCCAACGTCCTGACTTTC. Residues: CASSPIRASGANVLTF.

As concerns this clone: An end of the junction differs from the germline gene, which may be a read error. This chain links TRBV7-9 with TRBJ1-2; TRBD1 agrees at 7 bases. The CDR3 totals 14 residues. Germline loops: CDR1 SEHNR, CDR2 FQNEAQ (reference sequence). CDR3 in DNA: TGTTCCAGCAGCCCGACGACAGGGTACTATGGCTACACCTTC. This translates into CSSSPTTGYYGYTF.